This T cell receptor beta chain was sequenced in a study of T cells in Graves' hyperthyroidism and ophthalmopathy. Study observations and caveats: It was a median 6.5 months before onset that the model predicted ophthalmopathy. Expanded thyroid clonotypes (above 0.001) were mostly also found in blood.

Germline assignment: CDR1 MNHEY and CDR2 SVGAGI. V gave up 2 bases and J gave up 5 bases, with 9 bases separating them. The CDR3 loop spans 13 amino acids. This clonotype was seen repeatedly, ten times or more. Its specificity is unknown. The diagnoses drew upon clinical symptoms, serum thyroxine and TRAb, thyroid ultrasound and orbital computed tomography. PBMCs came from 7.5 to 10 ml fresh peripheral blood. The TCR beta CDR3 regions underwent amplification using RNA transcripts as the source. An initial round of RT-PCR targeting the TCR CDR3 relied on the HTBI primer set. TCRdb reprocessed the multiplex PCR reads via MiXCR and lists one record per CDR3 protein. The profile shows roughly 240,000 distinct CDR3 sequences, approximately 23% of them singletons.

The chain carries TRBV6-5 and TRBJ2-5; possible D gene TRBD2, 6 bases. The sequenced material came from blood. The receptor's source is a woman aged 40-49 years with Graves' ophthalmopathy. The CDR3 bases are TGTGCCAGCAGTTACAGGCGGGGTGAGACCCAGTACTTC. Protein: CASSYRRGETQYF.